A single sample gave rise to the 26 T cell receptor beta chains below, sequenced in a study of T cells in Graves' hyperthyroidism and ophthalmopathy. The CDR3 regions of TCR beta were amplified from RNA transcripts. HTBI primers were employed in a first-round RT-PCR of the TCR CDR3. TCRdb recomputed calls from the multiplex PCR reads with MiXCR, one row per CDR3 protein. The data hold 400,000 or so distinct CDR3 sequences, with approximately 14% observed a single time. Sequencing used blood. Receptors originate from an older woman with Graves' ophthalmopathy.

This chain connects TRBV19 to TRBJ2-2; D gene uncertain. Germline V gives CDR1 LNHDA, CDR2 SQIVND (reference sequence). Trimming cost V 2 bases and J 0 bases, with 10 bases left between them. The CDR3 sequence is 16 residues long. The CDR3 protein is CASSISLNSNTGELFF. The CDR3 DNA reads as TGTGCCAGTAGTATATCACTGAACTCGAACACCGGGGAGCTGTTTTTT.

Ten or more counts support this clonotype. V is TRBV7-2 and J is TRBJ1-1; D gene ambiguous. V lost 1 base, J lost 7 bases, and 10 bases lay in between. The CDR3 sequence is 13 residues long. Germline-derived CDR1 and CDR2 are SGHTA and FQGNSA. DNA of the CDR3: TGTGCCAGCAGCTTAGTTTTCGGGAATGAAGCTTTCTTT. Amino acid sequence: CASSLVFGNEAFF.

This clonotype was picked up a small number of times. The chain recombines TRBV19 with TRBJ2-3; TRBD1 aligns across 7 bases. V shed 7 bases and J 2 bases; nucleotides not matched to a gene: 9. The CDR3 sequence is 15 residues long. Germline V gives CDR1 LNHDA, CDR2 SQIVND (reference sequence). The CDR3 here is CASNNPGTATDTQYF. CDR3 nucleotide sequence: TGTGCCAGTAACAACCCCGGGACAGCCACAGATACGCAGTATTTT.

This clonotype was seen only a few times. The chain is built from TRBV29-1 and TRBJ2-3; 10 positions match TRBD1. This CDR3 has 14 residues. Germline V gene sequence: CDR1 SQVTM, CDR2 ANQGSEA. Unmatched junction bases numbered 7, after V lost 6 bases and J lost 4 bases. DNA of the CDR3: TGCAGCGTCTCGGACAGGGGGATAGCAGATACGCAGTATTTT. It codes for CSVSDRGIADTQYF.

This clonotype was counted only a few times. V is TRBV12-5 and J is TRBJ2-5; 11 nucleotides match TRBD1. The CDR3 sequence is 14 residues long. The junction had 1 base not matched to a gene; V was cut back by 4 bases and J by 3 bases. Germline-derived CDR1 and CDR2 are LGHNT and FRNRAP. CDR3 DNA sequence: TGTGCTAGTGGTTCGGGACAGGGGGAAGAGACCCAGTACTTC. Its protein is CASGSGQGEETQYF. The full variable domain, its missing parts supplied by reference TRBV12-5 and TRBJ2-5, is DARVTQTPRHKVTEMGQEVTMRCQPILGHNTVFWYRQTMMQGLELLAYFRNRAPLDDSGMPKDRFSAEMPDATLATLKIQPSEPRDSAVYFCASGSGQGEETQYFGPGTRLLVL.

This clonotype has more than one count but fewer than ten. The V call is TRBV4-1, the J call TRBJ2-7; tentatively, D is TRBD1 (6 bases). V lost 0 bases to trimming and J lost 2 bases, with 14 bases between them. The germline V gene encodes CDR1 MGHRA and CDR2 YSYEKL. The CDR3 loop spans 16 amino acids. The CDR3 is CASSQDFGQLPYEQYF. The CDR3 bases are TGCGCCAGCAGCCAAGATTTTGGACAGCTTCCCTACGAGCAGTACTTC.

This clonotype occurred a few times. The V gene is TRBV6-1, the J gene TRBJ1-5; D perhaps matches TRBD1 (5 bases). Trimming took off 5 bases at V and 5 bases at J, with 13 bases between the two ends. The CDR3 length is 14 residues. Germline V gene lookup returns CDR1 MNHNS and CDR2 SASEGT. For the CDR3, the DNA is TGTGCCAGCAGTCCCGGGGCAGTCTATCAGCCCCAGCATTTT. This encodes CASSPGAVYQPQHF.

The chain carries TRBV29-1 and TRBJ1-5; tentatively, D is TRBD1 (5 bases). Germline-derived CDR1 and CDR2 are SQVTM and ANQGSEA. Trimming took 4 bases from V and 5 from J, leaving 12 bases between them. The CDR3 is made up of 13 amino acids. CDR3 protein: CSVVPGFDQPQHF. As DNA, the CDR3 is TGCAGCGTTGTCCCAGGGTTCGATCAGCCCCAGCATTTT.

This clonotype was recorded at least ten times. The chain employs TRBV24-1 and TRBJ2-2; D gene unclear. The CDR3 runs 15 residues. V was cut by 1 base and J by 6 bases, with 11 bases left in between. CDR1 and CDR2 (germline): KGHDR, SFDVKD. The DNA for the CDR3 is TGTGCCACCAGTGATTTTCGCGGACGGGCCGGGGAGCTGTTTTTT. Its translation: CATSDFRGRAGELFF.

The rearrangement links TRBV7-2 to TRBJ2-1, with D hard to call. Trimming stripped 4 bases from V and 6 bases from J, with 16 bases between. The germline gives CDR1 SGHTA, CDR2 FQGNSA. This CDR3 has 15 amino acids. The CDR3 here is CASSSSPDRINEQFF. CDR3 in DNA: TGTGCCAGCAGCTCCTCCCCAGACCGGATCAATGAGCAGTTCTTC.

This clonotype showed up many times. The chain carries TRBV24-1 and TRBJ2-1; D remains unclear. CDR3 length: 14 amino acids. CDR1 is KGHDR and CDR2 is SFDVKD in the germline V gene. Trimming pared 1 base from V and 4 bases from J, leaving 7 bases between. The CDR3 region is CATSDLGVYNEQFF. CDR3 nucleotide sequence: TGTGCCACCAGTGATTTAGGAGTTTACAATGAGCAGTTCTTC.

At least ten counts were recorded for this clonotype. This chain joins TRBV7-2 and TRBJ1-1, with D perhaps TRBD1 (6 bases). Deletions cut 5 bases from V and 1 base from J, with 8 bases between. Looked up from germline, CDR1 is SGHTA and CDR2 is FQGNSA. There are 13 residues in the CDR3. CDR3 sequence (DNA): TGTGCCAGCAGCGGACAGCCGAACACTGAAGCTTTCTTT. Translating gives CASSGQPNTEAFF.

This clonotype was detected ten times or more. This chain joins TRBV29-1 and TRBJ2-1; 9 bases match TRBD2. Per germline, CDR1 SQVTM and CDR2 ANQGSEA. This CDR3 is built from 14 residues. The ends lost 2 bases at V and 7 bases at J; junction bases unmatched: 6. This CDR3 reads CSVETGGRVNEQFF. In nucleotides, the CDR3 is TGCAGCGTTGAAACAGGCGGGAGGGTGAATGAGCAGTTCTTC.

This clonotype was recorded many times. The chain couples TRBV11-2 to TRBJ1-2; 9 bases are shared with TRBD1. Germline V lookup: CDR1 SGHAT, CDR2 FQNNGV. This CDR3 is built from 16 residues. V was clipped by 5 bases and J by 1 base; unmatched bases: 8. The CDR3 bases are TGTGCCAGCAGCCTCGGGACAGGGCTTTTTAACTATGGCTACACCTTC. It yields the protein CASSLGTGLFNYGYTF.

This clonotype was picked up many times. The chain carries TRBV2 and TRBJ1-5, with a weak D call TRBD1 (5 bases). Germline V gene lookup returns CDR1 SNHLY and CDR2 FYNNEI. Trimming removed 3 bases from V and 2 bases from J, with 11 bases in between. This CDR3 spans 15 amino acids. CDR3 DNA sequence: TGTGCCAGCAGTGAGCGGGGGGATCGCAATCAGCCCCAGCATTTT. Amino acid sequence: CASSERGDRNQPQHF.

The chain couples TRBV9 to TRBJ2-5, with 9 bases that match TRBD1. Germline V CDR1 and CDR2: SGDLS, YYNGEE. J was trimmed by 2 bases and V by 0 bases; bases with no gene match: 2. CDR3 size: 15 residues. CDR3 bases: TGTGCCAGCAGCGTAGAGGGACAGGGACAAGAGACCCAGTACTTC. Encoded protein: CASSVEGQGQETQYF.

The sample holds many counts of this clonotype. V is TRBV12-3 or TRBV12-4 and J is TRBJ2-5, with TRBD2 matching over 7 bases. V lost 5 bases to trimming and J lost 7 bases; unmatched junction nucleotides: 7. The CDR3 has 13 residues. CDR3 loop: CASSLSGRGTQYF. CDR3 in DNA: TGTGCCAGCAGTCTTAGCGGGCGGGGGACCCAGTACTTC.

The V and J genes are TRBV5-1 and TRBJ2-2, with 8 bases that match TRBD2. V gave up 4 bases and J gave up 2 bases; unmatched junction bases: 13. Germline V gene lookup returns CDR1 SGHRS and CDR2 YFSETQ. The CDR3 has 18 residues. DNA of the CDR3: TGCGCCAGCAGCCCGATCGGCCTAGCGGGCCCCAACACCGGGGAGCTGTTTTTT. Residues: CASSPIGLAGPNTGELFF.

This clonotype was recorded many times. This chain joins TRBV30 and TRBJ2-3; D is uncertain. The CDR3 is made up of 12 amino acids. V was cut by 2 bases and J by 3 bases, with 6 bases left in between. Germline V gene sequence: CDR1 GTSNPN, CDR2 SVGIG (reference sequence). CDR3 in amino acids: CAWSPTTDTQYF. CDR3 sequence (DNA): TGTGCCTGGAGTCCCACGACAGATACGCAGTATTTT.

The sample holds a few counts of this clonotype. In DNA, the CDR3 is TGTGCCAGCAGCCAAGAGGGCGGGGGACGGGGCTACACCTTC. This codes for CASSQEGGGRGYTF. This chain joins TRBV3-1 and TRBJ1-2; D is possibly TRBD1 (5 bases). V lost 0 bases and J lost 8, with 13 bases in between. The CDR3 runs 14 residues. Germline V lookup: CDR1 LGHDT, CDR2 YNNKEL (reference sequence).

This CDR3 reads CASSLSAGRYTEAFF. The CDR3 DNA is TGTGCCAGCAGTTTATCGGCTGGGCGGTACACTGAAGCTTTCTTT. V is TRBV27 and J is TRBJ1-1; D remains ambiguous. The CDR3 totals 15 residues. Trimming stripped 0 bases from V and 3 bases from J, with 11 bases between. The germline CDR1 and CDR2 sequences are MNHEY and SMNVEV (reference sequence).

As to this clonotype: The junction does not match germline at one end; this may be a read error. The rearrangement joins TRBV20-1 to TRBJ2-5; possibly TRBD2 for D (5 bases). The CDR3 consists of 14 residues. Looked up from germline, CDR1 is DFQATT and CDR2 is SNEGSKA (reference sequence). Here the CDR3 reads CSARGPPGGETQYF. Here the CDR3 DNA reads TGCAGTGCCAGAGGGCCCCCCGGAGGAGAGACCCAGTACTTC.

The V gene is TRBV20-1, the J gene TRBJ2-1, with TRBD2 matching 13 bases. The germline V gene encodes CDR1 DFQATT and CDR2 SNEGSKA (reference sequence). This CDR3 contains 15 residues. V lost 7 bases, J lost 12 bases, and 15 bases stayed unmatched. The CDR3 loop reads CSVPTLAGGPSRQFF. The CDR3 nucleotides are TGCAGTGTTCCAACACTAGCGGGAGGGCCGAGCAGGCAGTTCTTC.

This clonotype occurred a few times. CDR3: CASSVGTNTEAFF. The CDR3, as DNA: TGTGCCAGCAGCGTAGGGACGAACACTGAAGCTTTCTTT. This chain connects TRBV9 to TRBJ1-1; D gene ambiguous. The germline V gene encodes CDR1 SGDLS and CDR2 YYNGEE. The V end was cut by 0 bases, the J end by 1 base, with 4 bases between. This CDR3 has 13 amino acids. The full variable domain, in which reference TRBV9 and TRBJ1-1 provide the parts outside the CDR3, is DSGVTQTPKHLITATGQRVTLRCSPRSGDLSVYWYQQSLDQGLQFLIQYYNGEERAKGNILERFSAQQFPDLHSELNLSSLELGDSALYFCASSVGTNTEAFFGQGTRLTVV.

The chain employs TRBV4-1 and TRBJ2-1; D not certain. V lost 1 base and J lost 6, with 10 bases in between. Germline CDR1 MGHRA, CDR2 YSYEKL. The CDR3 is made up of 14 amino acids. The DNA of the CDR3 is TGCGCCAGCAGCCAAGTGTCCCGGATCAATGAGCAGTTCTTC. Protein product: CASSQVSRINEQFF.

In its sample, this clonotype was seen many times. The chain employs TRBV20-1 and TRBJ1-1; TRBD1 agrees at 8 bases. The CDR3 is 13 amino acids. Germline assignment: CDR1 DFQATT and CDR2 SNEGSKA (reference sequence). The CDR3 is CITPDRENTEAFF. For the CDR3, the DNA is TGCATCACCCCGGACAGGGAAAACACTGAAGCTTTCTTT.